This entry lists 12 T cell receptor beta chains sequenced from one sample in a study of OX40 agonist ivuxolimab in advanced cancers. Generated by immunoSEQ multiplex PCR, the TCRdb table keeps only in-frame clones and is missing some. The sample holds nearly 65,000 clones, about 89% seen once. The sample in question was CD4+ or CD8+ T cells sorted from blood, obtained in a trial of the OX40 agonist ivuxolimab. Source of these receptors: an adult with an advanced solid tumor such as melanoma, head and neck, liver or kidney cancer.

In DNA, the CDR3 is TGTGCCAGCAGCGCATCCCTGAGTGCGCCCCGAGAATACAATGAGCAGTTCTTC. This translates into CASSASLSAPREYNEQFF. This rearrangement joins TRBV7-9 to TRBJ2-1; no definite D call. CDR3 length: 18 residues. In germline, CDR1 is SEHNR, CDR2 FQNEAQ (reference sequence). Trimming left V 5 bases short and J 4 bases short, with 24 bases between.

The rearrangement links TRBV25-1 to TRBJ2-5; 7 bases fit TRBD2. Trimming took 10 bases from V and 4 from J; bases not matched to a gene: 9. The CDR3 loop spans 13 amino acids. From germline, CDR1 is MGHDK and CDR2 SYGVNS. The CDR3 protein is CATGKGGRETQYF. The CDR3 DNA follows: TGTGCCACCGGAAAGGGAGGGCGAGAGACCCAGTACTTC.

This chain joins TRBV30 and TRBJ2-1, with unresolved D. This CDR3 region has 11 residues. Germline CDR1 GTSNPN, CDR2 SVGIG (reference sequence). V was trimmed by 4 bases and J by 4 bases, leaving 5 bases between them. Written as DNA, the CDR3 is TGTGCCTGGAAAATATACAATGAGCAGTTCTTC. This gives the protein CAWKIYNEQFF.

This sequence joins TRBV10-3 and TRBJ1-1, with 7 bases lining up with TRBD1. V was pared by 3 bases and J by 1 base, with 2 bases of the junction left unmatched. The CDR3 is 14 residues long. Germline assignment: CDR1 ENHRY and CDR2 SYGVKD. This chain's CDR3 is CAISDAGGNTEAFF. For the CDR3, the DNA is TGTGCCATCAGTGATGCAGGGGGGAACACTGAAGCTTTCTTT.

The J gene is TRBJ1-4, the V gene TRBV28, with D unresolved. The CDR3 has 12 residues. V lost 6 bases and J lost 8, with 10 bases in between. Germline CDR1 is MDHEN and CDR2 is SYDVKM. The CDR3 coding sequence is TGTGCCAGCAGCCCGAATTGGGAAAAACTGTTTTTT. Translating it yields CASSPNWEKLFF.

This sequence joins TRBV30 and TRBJ2-4; D remains ambiguous. Trimming took off 0 bases at V and 0 bases at J, with 15 bases between the two ends. The germline V gene encodes CDR1 GTSNPN and CDR2 SVGIG (reference sequence). The CDR3 totals 17 residues. The CDR3 sequence is CAWSVKPPPLAKNIQYF. In DNA, the CDR3 is TGTGCCTGGAGTGTCAAGCCTCCCCCTTTAGCCAAAAACATTCAGTACTTC. The whole variable domain, remainder taken from reference TRBV30 and TRBJ2-4, is SQTIHQWPATLVQPVGSPLSLECTVEGTSNPNLYWYRQAAGRGLQLLFYSVGIGQISSEVPQNLSASRPQDRQFILSSKKLLLSDSGFYLCAWSVKPPPLAKNIQYFGAGTRLSVL.

J is TRBJ2-1 and V is TRBV28, with TRBD2 identical over 9 bases. Unmatched junction bases numbered 16, after V lost 1 base and J lost 6 bases. Germline loops: CDR1 MDHEN, CDR2 SYDVKM. The length of the CDR3 is 19 residues. The CDR3 DNA follows: TGTGCCAGCAGTTTATTTTCGATGGCGGGTAGCGGGAGAGGCAATGAGCAGTTCTTC. Encoded protein: CASSLFSMAGSGRGNEQFF.

The chain recombines TRBV9 with TRBJ2-1, with a tentative D call TRBD2 (6 bases). Trimming left V 0 bases short and J 0 bases short, with 7 bases between. The CDR3 is 15 amino acids. Germline V gene lookup returns CDR1 SGDLS and CDR2 YYNGEE. The CDR3 DNA reads as TGTGCCAGCAGCGTAGGACTAGGCTCCTACAATGAGCAGTTCTTC. Translation gives CASSVGLGSYNEQFF.

There are a few counts of this clone. The genes are TRBV7-3 and TRBJ1-2; TRBD1 matches at 8 bases. V gave up 2 bases and J gave up 8 bases; unmatched junction bases: 10. Germline-derived CDR1 and CDR2 are SGHTA and FQGTGA. The CDR3 contains 15 residues. The CDR3 spells CASSLDPDRGNGYTF. Written as DNA, the CDR3 is TGTGCCAGCAGCTTAGATCCCGACAGGGGCAACGGCTACACCTTC.

A single count supports this clone. This chain connects TRBV19 to TRBJ1-1; D is perhaps TRBD1 (5 bases). CDR1 is LNHDA, CDR2 SQIVND, per germline (reference sequence). Trimming shortened V by 6 bases and J by 1 base, and 9 bases separated the two germline ends. This CDR3 is built from 13 residues. The CDR3 DNA reads TGTGCCAGTAGGGGGACGGCGAACACTGAAGCTTTCTTT. Amino acids: CASRGTANTEAFF.

This chain connects TRBV4-2 to TRBJ1-5; 8 bases match TRBD1. The germline gives CDR1 LGHNA, CDR2 YNFKEQ. The CDR3 sequence is 16 residues long. With V trimmed by 0 bases and J by 2 bases, 3 bases remained unmatched. CDR3 region: CASSQEWGQGNQPQHF. In nucleotides, the CDR3 is TGTGCCAGCAGCCAAGAGTGGGGACAGGGCAATCAGCCCCAGCATTTT.

V and J are TRBV7-6 and TRBJ2-7, with 7 bases matching TRBD1. This CDR3 spans 12 amino acids. From germline, CDR1 is SGHVS and CDR2 FNYEAQ. Losses at the gene ends were 6 bases for V and 5 bases for J; bases not matched to a gene: 4. As DNA, the CDR3 is TGTGCCAGCAGTGCGGACAGGAACGAGCAGTACTTC. Translation: CASSADRNEQYF.